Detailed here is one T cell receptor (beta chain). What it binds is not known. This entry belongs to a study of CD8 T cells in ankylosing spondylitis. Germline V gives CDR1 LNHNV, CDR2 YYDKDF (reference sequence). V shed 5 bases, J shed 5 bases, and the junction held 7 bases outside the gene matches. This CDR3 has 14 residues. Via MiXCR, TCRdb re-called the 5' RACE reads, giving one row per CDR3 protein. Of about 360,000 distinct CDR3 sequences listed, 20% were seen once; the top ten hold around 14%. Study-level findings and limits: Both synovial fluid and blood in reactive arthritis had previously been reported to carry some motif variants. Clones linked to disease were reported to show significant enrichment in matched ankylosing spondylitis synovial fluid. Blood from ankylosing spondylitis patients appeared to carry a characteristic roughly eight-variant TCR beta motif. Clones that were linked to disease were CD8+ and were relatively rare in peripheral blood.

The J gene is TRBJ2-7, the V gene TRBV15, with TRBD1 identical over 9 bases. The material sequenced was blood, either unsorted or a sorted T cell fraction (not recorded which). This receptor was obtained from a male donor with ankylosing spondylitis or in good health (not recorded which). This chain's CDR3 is CATSSRDRDHEQYF. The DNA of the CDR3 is TGTGCCACCAGCTCCCGGGACAGGGACCACGAGCAGTACTTC.